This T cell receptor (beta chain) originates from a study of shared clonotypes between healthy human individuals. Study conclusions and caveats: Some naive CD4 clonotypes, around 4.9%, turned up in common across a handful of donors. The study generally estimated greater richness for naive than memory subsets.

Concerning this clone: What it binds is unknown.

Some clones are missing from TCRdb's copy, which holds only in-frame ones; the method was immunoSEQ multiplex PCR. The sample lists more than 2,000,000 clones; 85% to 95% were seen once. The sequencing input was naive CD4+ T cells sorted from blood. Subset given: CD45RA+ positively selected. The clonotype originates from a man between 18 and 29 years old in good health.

CDR3 residues: CASSLGNKGYEKLFF. The CDR3 bases are TGCGCCAGCAGCTTGGGGAACAAGGGATATGAAAAACTGTTTTTT. This chain links TRBV5-1 with TRBJ1-4; D uncertain. Germline-derived CDR1 and CDR2 are SGHRS and YFSETQ. V was cut by 0 bases and J by 6 bases, with 12 bases left in between. CDR3 length: 15 residues. Full variable domain (outside the CDR3, taken from reference TRBV5-1 and TRBJ1-4): KAGVTQTPRYLIKTRGQQVTLSCSPISGHRSVSWYQQTPGQGLQFLFEYFSETQRNKGNFPGRFSGRQFSNSRSEMNVSTLELGDSALYLCASSLGNKGYEKLFFGSGTQLSVL.